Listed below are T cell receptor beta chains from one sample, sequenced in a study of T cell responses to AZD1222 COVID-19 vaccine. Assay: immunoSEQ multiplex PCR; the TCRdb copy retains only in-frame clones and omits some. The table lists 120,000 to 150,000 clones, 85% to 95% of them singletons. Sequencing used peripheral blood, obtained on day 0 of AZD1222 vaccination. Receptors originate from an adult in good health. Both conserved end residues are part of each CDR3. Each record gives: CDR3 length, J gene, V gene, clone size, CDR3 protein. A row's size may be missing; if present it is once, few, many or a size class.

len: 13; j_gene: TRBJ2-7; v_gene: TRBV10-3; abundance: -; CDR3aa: CAIKDTNSYEQYF
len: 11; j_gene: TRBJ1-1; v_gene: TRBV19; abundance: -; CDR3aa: CASSTATEAFF
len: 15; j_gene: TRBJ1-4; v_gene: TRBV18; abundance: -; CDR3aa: CASSSGDRENEKLFF
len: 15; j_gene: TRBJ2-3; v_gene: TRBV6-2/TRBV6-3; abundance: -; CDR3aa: CASSYSGGGTDTQYF
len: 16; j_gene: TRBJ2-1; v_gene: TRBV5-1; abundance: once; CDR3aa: CASSPEATSRLGEQFF
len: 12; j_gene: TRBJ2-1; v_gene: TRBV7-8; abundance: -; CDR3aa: CASSHIPNEQFF
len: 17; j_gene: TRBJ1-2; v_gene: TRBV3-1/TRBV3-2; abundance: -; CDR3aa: CASSQDLGVGSPYGYTF
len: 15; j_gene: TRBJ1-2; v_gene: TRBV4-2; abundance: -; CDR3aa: CASSYPQAILYGYTF
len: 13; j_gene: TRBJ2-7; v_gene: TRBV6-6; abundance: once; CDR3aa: CASSQTGYYEQYF
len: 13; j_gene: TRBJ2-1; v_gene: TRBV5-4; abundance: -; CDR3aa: CASSLTGGNEQFF
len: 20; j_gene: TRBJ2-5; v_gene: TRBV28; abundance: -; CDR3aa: CASSLLIGLAGALEGKTQYF
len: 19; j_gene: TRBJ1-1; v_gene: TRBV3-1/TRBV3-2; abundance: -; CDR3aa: CASSQGGRDRPSLNTEAFF
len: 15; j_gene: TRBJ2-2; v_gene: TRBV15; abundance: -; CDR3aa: CATSRDKRRTGELFF
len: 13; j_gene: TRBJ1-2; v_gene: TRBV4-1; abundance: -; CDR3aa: CASSQDFGEGYTF
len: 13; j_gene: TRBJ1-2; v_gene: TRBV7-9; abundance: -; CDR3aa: CAGRGAGNYGYTF
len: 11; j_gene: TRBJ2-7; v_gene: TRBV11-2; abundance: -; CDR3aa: CASSLAYEQYF
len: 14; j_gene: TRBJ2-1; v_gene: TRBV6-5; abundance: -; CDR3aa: CASSTRGGADEQFF
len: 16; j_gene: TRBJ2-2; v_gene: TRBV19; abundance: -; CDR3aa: CASSIAAMPNTGELFF
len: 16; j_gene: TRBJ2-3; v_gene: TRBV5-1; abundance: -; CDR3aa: CASSFFGGRSTDTQYF
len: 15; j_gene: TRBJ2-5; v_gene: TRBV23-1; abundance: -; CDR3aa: CASSQSGTGQETQYF
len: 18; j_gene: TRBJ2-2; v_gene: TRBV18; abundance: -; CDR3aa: CASSQFSGGPTNTGELFF
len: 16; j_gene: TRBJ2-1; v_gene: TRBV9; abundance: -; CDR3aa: CASSVVSSGGSNEQFF
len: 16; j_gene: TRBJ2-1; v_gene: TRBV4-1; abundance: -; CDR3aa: CASSQVSLAGINEQFF
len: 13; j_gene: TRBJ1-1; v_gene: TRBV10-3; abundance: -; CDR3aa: CAIAGQLNTEAFF
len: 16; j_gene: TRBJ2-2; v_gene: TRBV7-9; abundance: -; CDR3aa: CASSFAGPMNTGELFF
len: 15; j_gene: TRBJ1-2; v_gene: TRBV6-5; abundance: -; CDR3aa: CASSYSKVRGYGYTF
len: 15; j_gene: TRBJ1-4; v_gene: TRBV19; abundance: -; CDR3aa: CASTSVGVRNEKLFF
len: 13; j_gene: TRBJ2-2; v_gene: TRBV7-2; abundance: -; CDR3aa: CASSPSNTGELFF